These T cell receptor beta chains were read from a single sample in a study of T cell repertoires in cytomegalovirus infection. Which antigens these TCRs recognize remains unknown. TCRdb re-called the reads through MiXCR, storing one row per CDR3 protein. This sample carries 250,000 to 300,000 distinct CDR3 sequences, 20% to 25% of them seen once, and the ten largest clones take around 20%. Sample: cultured PBMCs, taken from culture after CMV antigen stimulation. The receptors here all came from a human donor in good health (CMV status not recorded). Some clones in this sample may be carry-over from other donors' samples. Each CDR3 is given with its conserved first and last residue. D genes are given only for firm matches.

TRBJ1-1 | TRBV6-5 | NA | CASSYSIGTTMNTEAFF
TRBJ2-2 | TRBV7-7 | NA | CASSSTGRSRELFF
TRBJ1-6 | TRBV6-1 | NA | CASRPGTLNSPLHF
TRBJ1-6 | TRBV6-1 | NA | CASSPGVRGSPLHF
TRBJ2-2 | TRBV12-3/TRBV12-4 | NA | CASTPQVVGELFF
TRBJ2-2 | TRBV7-2 | TRBD1 | CASGRDRVTGELFF
TRBJ2-7 | TRBV12-3/TRBV12-4 | TRBD1 | CASRDNRGSEQYF
TRBJ1-1 | TRBV19 | TRBD1 | CASSHRGLVTEAFF
TRBJ2-7 | TRBV6-5 | TRBD2 | CAGSRLAGVGEQYF
TRBJ1-1 | TRBV4-3 | NA | CASSPSRGRDTEAFF
TRBJ1-3 | TRBV7-2 | TRBD1 | CASTMDRAGNTIYF
TRBJ2-2 | TRBV7-9 | NA | CASSPLSVGELFF
TRBJ1-5 | TRBV12-3/TRBV12-4 | NA | CASSAQVSNQPQHF
TRBJ1-2 | TRBV10-3 | NA | CAISESTRGGNYGYTF
TRBJ1-2 | TRBV12-3/TRBV12-4 | NA | CASSVRRGGYTF
TRBJ2-1 | TRBV24-1 | TRBD2 | CATSGRLAHYNEQFF
TRBJ2-1 | TRBV6-2/TRBV6-3 | TRBD2 | CASTPTGTSGYNEQFF
TRBJ1-1 | TRBV7-2 | NA | CASSRRGPNTEAFF
TRBJ2-3 | TRBV7-8 | TRBD1 | CASSLVPRGQGTHTQYF
TRBJ1-1 | TRBV7-2 | NA | CASSFPSGATEAFF
TRBJ2-1 | TRBV12-3/TRBV12-4 | TRBD1 | CASSGQGSYNEQFF
TRBJ1-2 | TRBV4-1 | NA | CASSQDSWSYGYTF
TRBJ2-1 | TRBV7-2 | TRBD2 | CASSLEGLAGVNEQFF
TRBJ2-3 | TRBV7-9 | NA | CASSLRETDTQYF
TRBJ1-1 | TRBV6-5 | NA | CASRRTMNTEAFF
TRBJ1-2 | TRBV12-3/TRBV12-4 | NA | CASSITRSFYGYTF
TRBJ2-6 | TRBV5-6 | TRBD1 | CASSLVMGQGVYSGANVLTF
TRBJ1-2 | TRBV4-3 | NA | CASSQDYKVMGGYTF
TRBJ2-2 | TRBV19 | TRBD2 | CASSIGSGRIGELFF
TRBJ2-5 | TRBV11-3 | NA | CASSPDSGQETQYF
TRBJ1-1 | TRBV4-1 | NA | CASSQDIRTDEAFF
TRBJ1-1 | TRBV5-6 | NA | CASSFHFTSQGPRESFF
TRBJ2-2 | TRBV29-1 | TRBD2 | CSVASAGGSGTGELFF
TRBJ2-3 | TRBV28 | TRBD2 | CASSWTSGSHTDTQYF
TRBJ1-4 | TRBV7-2 | NA | CASSSWIGEKLFF
TRBJ2-7 | TRBV5-4 | TRBD2 | CASSFELAVSYEQYF
TRBJ2-2 | TRBV7-3 | NA | CASSPYITGSGELFF
TRBJ1-2 | TRBV7-2 | TRBD1 | CASSPGQGNYGYTF
TRBJ1-3 | TRBV7-2 | NA | CASSSRTSGNTIYF
TRBJ1-4 | TRBV7-9 | NA | CASSSRAPLDEKLFF
TRBJ1-1 | TRBV4-1 | NA | CASSQHATSMNTEAFF
TRBJ2-1 | TRBV7-9 | TRBD2 | CASSLGTSGSRDEQFF
TRBJ1-5 | TRBV4-1 | NA | CASSQERGRVNQPQHF
TRBJ1-1 | TRBV7-2 | TRBD1 | CASSTNWDRQAFF
TRBJ2-7 | TRBV20-1 | TRBD1 | CSAEPGQGGYEQYF
TRBJ2-3 | TRBV7-9 | TRBD2 | CASSYELAGVDTQYF
TRBJ2-3 | TRBV19 | TRBD1 | CASIRDTGTVTDTQYF
TRBJ1-1 | TRBV7-9 | NA | CAGKGSDPTEAFF
TRBJ2-3 | TRBV7-2 | TRBD2 | CASSLGTSGGADTQYF
TRBJ1-3 | TRBV4-1 | NA | CASREQVLSGNTIYF
TRBJ2-7 | TRBV18 | TRBD1 | CASSPGQGAHYEQYF
TRBJ1-2 | TRBV7-2 | TRBD1 | CASSPLLGQGGGGDYGYTF
TRBJ2-7 | TRBV29-1 | NA | CSVEKAGRYF